The 10 T cell receptor beta chains presented below share a single source sample, sequenced in a study of PD-1 blockade in classical Hodgkin lymphoma. Relapse was seen in all patients after autologous stem cell transplantation, and brentuximab vedotin exposure was variable. Sequencing was performed with immunoSEQ multiplex PCR; in TCRdb, only in-frame clones are kept and a portion is missing. The profile shows some 150,000 clones, about 81% of them singletons. Here the sequenced sample was peripheral blood mononuclear cells (PBMCs), taken before the second cycle of nivolumab. These receptors came from a human donor with classical Hodgkin lymphoma.

Only a few counts were recorded for this clone. This rearrangement joins TRBV6-1 to TRBJ1-6; 9 bases fit TRBD1. With V trimmed by 6 bases and J by 13 bases, 10 bases remained unmatched. Germline V lookup: CDR1 MNHNS, CDR2 SASEGT. This CDR3 contains 14 residues. CDR3 loop: CASRGDRGLRPLHF. The CDR3 DNA reads TGTGCCAGCAGGGGAGACAGGGGGTTAAGGCCCCTCCACTTT.

The chain recombines TRBV7-9 with TRBJ1-4; D call uncertain. CDR3 length: 14 residues. Germline lookup yields CDR1 SEHNR and CDR2 FQNEAQ (reference sequence). With 7 bases removed from V and 3 bases from J, the gap between germline ends came to 12 bases. The DNA for the CDR3 is TGTGCCAGCACCTCCGGGAGAGCTAATGAAAAACTGTTTTTT. This gives the protein CASTSGRANEKLFF.

This chain joins TRBV5-6 and TRBJ2-1, with 11 nucleotides matching TRBD2. Germline CDR1 SGHDT, CDR2 YYEEEE. CDR3 length: 15 residues. The V segment lost 0 bases and the J segment 8 bases; nucleotides outside the gene matches: 4. This CDR3 is CASSLVSGGADEQFF. For the CDR3, the DNA is TGTGCCAGCAGCTTGGTTAGCGGGGGGGCAGATGAGCAGTTCTTC.

This clone was counted between two and nine times. The chain joins TRBV11-2 to TRBJ2-5; D gene uncertain. V lost 0 bases, J lost 9 bases, and 11 bases lay in between. The CDR3 contains 13 residues. From germline, CDR1 is SGHAT and CDR2 FQNNGV. CDR3 sequence reads: CASSLEGPAAQYF. In DNA form, the CDR3 reads TGTGCCAGCAGCTTAGAAGGCCCGGCGGCCCAGTACTTC.

This clone was picked up a small number of times. Other nucleotide sequences in the sample specify the same CDR3. The chain uses TRBV6-5 and TRBJ1-5, with D hard to call. This CDR3 comprises 13 residues. CDR1 is MNHEY and CDR2 is SVGAGI in the germline V gene. Trimming stripped 6 bases from V and 2 bases from J, with 8 bases between. The CDR3 nucleotides read TGTGCCAGCAGCGATAGTGGCAATCAGCCCCAGCATTTT. Translation: CASSDSGNQPQHF.

This chain uses TRBV19 with TRBJ2-2; 8 nucleotides agree with TRBD1. V was pared by 5 bases and J by 2 bases, with 10 bases of the junction left unmatched. This CDR3 has 17 amino acids. Germline V gene lookup returns CDR1 LNHDA and CDR2 SQIVND (reference sequence). The CDR3 reads CASSQEPGQVNTGELFF. The CDR3 DNA sequence: TGTGCCAGTAGTCAAGAACCGGGACAGGTTAACACCGGGGAGCTGTTTTTT.

This clone turned up a few times. This sequence joins TRBV7-9 and TRBJ1-5; possibly TRBD1 for D (6 bases). Germline V gives CDR1 SEHNR, CDR2 FQNEAQ (reference sequence). The germline V and J ends were trimmed by 3 bases and 4 bases, with 13 bases remaining between them. The length of the CDR3 is 15 residues. The CDR3 coding sequence is TGTGCCAGCAGCTTGGGGAGGGGGGAGAATCAGCCCCAGCATTTT. Its translation: CASSLGRGENQPQHF.

The J gene is TRBJ1-5, the V gene TRBV19, with TRBD1 identical over 7 bases. The V gene's germline CDR1 is LNHDA and CDR2 SQIVND (reference sequence). The J segment lost 5 bases and the V segment lost 5 bases, leaving 9 bases of the junction unmatched. The CDR3 runs 15 residues. The CDR3 coding sequence is TGTGCCAGTAGTTCTCTACAGGGGCAGTATCAGCCCCAGCATTTT. It translates to CASSSLQGQYQPQHF.

The chain couples TRBV4-3 to TRBJ1-2; no firm D call. Germline CDR1 reads LGHNA; CDR2 reads YSLEER. The CDR3 runs to 15 residues. V lost 0 bases, J lost 1 base, and 9 bases lay in between. CDR3 nucleotide sequence: TGCGCCAGCAGCCAAGAGGCAGGATATAACTATGGCTACACCTTC. Its translation is CASSQEAGYNYGYTF.

The V and J genes are TRBV6-5 and TRBJ2-7, with a possible D match to TRBD2 (6 bases). The CDR3 extends over 14 amino acids. Germline CDR1 MNHEY, CDR2 SVGAGI. Trimming took off 5 bases at V and 0 bases at J, with 11 bases between the two ends. Here the CDR3 DNA reads TGTGCCAGCAGTAGGGGACTCAGCTCCTACGAGCAGTACTTC. Its translation: CASSRGLSSYEQYF.